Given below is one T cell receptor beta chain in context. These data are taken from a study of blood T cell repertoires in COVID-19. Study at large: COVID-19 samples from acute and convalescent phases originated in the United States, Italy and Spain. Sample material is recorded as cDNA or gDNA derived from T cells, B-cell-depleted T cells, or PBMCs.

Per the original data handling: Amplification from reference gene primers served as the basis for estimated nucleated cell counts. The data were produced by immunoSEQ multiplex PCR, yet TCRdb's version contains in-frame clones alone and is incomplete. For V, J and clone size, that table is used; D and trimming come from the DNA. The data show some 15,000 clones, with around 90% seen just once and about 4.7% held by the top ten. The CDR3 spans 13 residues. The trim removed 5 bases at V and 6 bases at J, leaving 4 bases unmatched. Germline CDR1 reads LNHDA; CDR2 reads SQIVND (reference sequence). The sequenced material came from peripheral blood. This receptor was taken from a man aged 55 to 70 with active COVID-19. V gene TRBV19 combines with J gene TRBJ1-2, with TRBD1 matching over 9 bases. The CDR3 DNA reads TGTGCCAGTAGTCCGACAGGGGGGGATGGCTACACCTTC. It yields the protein CASSPTGGDGYTF.